These T cell receptor beta chains were read from a single sample in a study of blood T cell repertoires in COVID-19. The data were produced by immunoSEQ multiplex PCR, yet TCRdb's version contains in-frame clones alone and is incomplete. Among over 300,000 clones listed, around 92% were seen once. The specimen was peripheral blood. The receptor source for this set is a man younger than 35 who had recovered from COVID-19. The CDR3 runs from the conserved cysteine through the conserved F or W. A D gene is named only where the DNA matches it firmly. Rows may omit the clone size; those that give it use once, few, many or a size class.

>.|TRBD1|TRBJ2-5|TRBV11-2
TGTGCCAGCAGCCCTCAGGGGGAATGGGAGACCCAGTACTTC
CASSPQGEWETQYF
>.|.|TRBJ2-1|TRBV7-6
TGTGCCAGCAGCTTAGCTTTCCGGGGAACTCATGCGAGCTCCTACAATGAGCAGTTCTTC
CASSLAFRGTHASSYNEQFF
>few|.|TRBJ2-2|TRBV28
TGTGCCAGCACCCTCAGCACCGGGGAGCTGTTTTTT
CASTLSTGELFF
>.|TRBD2|TRBJ2-7|TRBV4-2
TGTGCCAGCAGCCCCCGGGACGGGGGGGGCCTGTCCTACGAGCAGTACTTC
CASSPRDGGGLSYEQYF
>.|TRBD2|TRBJ2-7|TRBV7-9
TGTGCCAGCGCCCAAGCGGGAGCCTCCTACGAGCAGTACTTC
CASAQAGASYEQYF
>.|.|TRBJ1-6|TRBV15
TGTGCCACCAGCAGAGGGGAGGGGTTCATTTCACCCCTCCACTTT
CATSRGEGFISPLHF
>.|.|TRBJ1-5|TRBV4-1
TGCGCCAGCAGCCAAGATCACAAGGGGCCCAATCAGCCCCAGCATTTT
CASSQDHKGPNQPQHF
>.|TRBD2|TRBJ2-2|TRBV5-4
TGTGCCAGCAGAGCTAGCGGGGGGAACACCGGGGAGCTGTTTTTT
CASRASGGNTGELFF
>.|.|TRBJ2-6|TRBV6-2/TRBV6-3
TGTGCCAGCAGTCGTTCCGGGGCCAACGTCCTGACTTTC
CASSRSGANVLTF
>.|TRBD2|TRBJ2-7|TRBV6-1
TGTGCCAGCAGTGGGGGAAGTGGGTTCGGGACTACCACATACGAGCAGTACTTC
CASSGGSGFGTTTYEQYF
>.|.|TRBJ2-5|TRBV4-1
TGCGCCAGCAGCCAAGATCAGGGGGACTGGTGGAGAGGATACTTC
CASSQDQGDWWRGYF
>.|.|TRBJ1-6|TRBV4-2
TGTGCCAGCAGCCATACCGAGGACTGGAGCTCCTATAATTCACCCCTCCACTTT
CASSHTEDWSSYNSPLHF
>few|.|TRBJ1-2|TRBV27
TGTGCCAGCAGCTGGGGCATGAACTATGGCTACACCTTC
CASSWGMNYGYTF
>.|TRBD2|TRBJ2-7|TRBV25-1
TGTGCCTCCGGGGGGGGCTCCTACGAGCAGTACTTC
CASGGGSYEQYF
>.|TRBD2|TRBJ2-3|TRBV6-5
TGTGCCAGCAGTCCGCGGGGGGGCATTGGAGATACGCAGTATTTT
CASSPRGGIGDTQYF
>.|TRBD1|TRBJ1-5|TRBV10-3
TGTGCCATCAGTGGGGACAGTCCGGAACAGCCCCAGCATTTT
CAISGDSPEQPQHF
>.|.|TRBJ1-1|TRBV4-1
TGCGCCAGCAGCCGATTGATACAGGGCCGGAACACTGAAGCTTTCTTT
CASSRLIQGRNTEAFF
>.|.|TRBJ2-2|TRBV15
TGTGCCACCAGCAGAGGACTACCACTGAACACCGGGGAGCTGTTTTTT
CATSRGLPLNTGELFF
>.|.|TRBJ2-6|TRBV18
TGTGCCAGCTCAACGATCCCCGGGGCTGGGGCCAACGTCCTGACTTTC
CASSTIPGAGANVLTF
>.|.|TRBJ1-3|TRBV21-1
TGTGCCAGCAGCAAACGGCGGGAGGGGAGAAACACCATATATTTT
CASSKRREGRNTIYF
>once|TRBD2|TRBJ2-3|TRBV18
TGTGCCAGCTCACCCATTTACACGGGAGGGAGCACAGATACGCAGTATTTT
CASSPIYTGGSTDTQYF
>.|TRBD2|TRBJ2-2|TRBV7-9
TGTGCCAGCAGCCTCGGGACTAGCGGGAGGGCCGGGGAGCTGTTTTTT
CASSLGTSGRAGELFF
>.|.|TRBJ2-1|TRBV2
TGTGCCAGCAGCGCAATGGGGGGAATCTCCTACAATGAGCAGTTCTTC
CASSAMGGISYNEQFF
>.|.|TRBJ2-2|TRBV18
TGTGCCAGCTCAGGGGCGAGCACCGGGGAGCTGTTTTTT
CASSGASTGELFF
>.|TRBD1|TRBJ1-2|TRBV7-9
TGTGCCAGCAGCGCCCGGGACAGGGTCTATGGCTACACCTTC
CASSARDRVYGYTF
>.|.|TRBJ2-7|TRBV7-9
TGTGCCAGCAGCTTACCGGGGTCCGAGCAGTACTTC
CASSLPGSEQYF
>.|.|TRBJ2-7|TRBV28
TGTGCCAGCAGTTTATTCAGGGGAAGCTCCTACGAGCAGTACTTC
CASSLFRGSSYEQYF
>.|TRBD1|TRBJ2-1|TRBV9
TGTGCCAGCAGCGCCTCCGGGACAGAGTACAATGAGCAGTTCTTC
CASSASGTEYNEQFF
>.|TRBD2|TRBJ2-7|TRBV6-5
TGTGCCAGCAGCTATAGCGGGAGAGAATCGTCGCAGTACTTC
CASSYSGRESSQYF
>.|.|TRBJ2-1|TRBV7-9
TGTGCCAGCACCGACCGCGCGGATTACAATGAGCAGTTCTTC
CASTDRADYNEQFF
>.|.|TRBJ1-1|TRBV12-3/TRBV12-4
TGTGCCAGCAGAGCAACAGGATTCGGGAGGGCTTTCTTT
CASRATGFGRAFF